These 18 T cell receptor beta chains share one sample of origin, sequenced in a study of blood T cells in healthy people across ages (dated by TCRdb to between 2014 and 2016). To prepare the library, 5' RACE was applied. The second PCR ran for roughly 7 to 11 cycles and used a J-beta primer mix along with a sample-barcoded 5' primer. The raw public reads went through TCRdb reprocessing: fastp at Q25, MiXCR clone calling, in-frame beta chains kept. All rows with the same CDR3 protein become a single entry with the most common DNA and genes. This sample gives 1.5 million to 2 million distinct CDR3 sequences in total; roughly 43% of them show up just once. 23% of the sample is in the top ten clones. The source material was blood. The receptor source for this set is a human donor in good health.

V usage is TRBV5-1 and J usage is TRBJ1-1; D ambiguous. The CDR3 length is 16 residues. Between the trimmed V and J ends, which lost 0 bases and 8 bases, there was a span of 20 bases. Germline CDR1 reads SGHRS; CDR2 reads YFSETQ. The CDR3 here is CASSLAPETPKVEAFF. Here the CDR3 DNA reads TGCGCCAGCAGCTTGGCCCCGGAGACGCCTAAAGTGGAAGCTTTCTTT.

As to this clonotype: The junction and the germline gene differ at one end; a read error may be behind it. The V and J genes are TRBV4-3 and TRBJ2-4; TRBD1 agrees at 7 bases. CDR1 is LGHNA and CDR2 is YSLEER in the germline V gene. The CDR3 is made up of 13 amino acids. The DNA of the CDR3 is TGCGTCAGCAGCCAGGGGGAAGCTAGTTTGCAGTACTTC. Its translation is CVSSQGEASLQYF.

This clonotype was counted at least ten times. The CDR3 bases are TGCAGCGTTGATCAAATGGGGCGCAAAGGGACCTACGAGCAGTACTTC. Amino acids: CSVDQMGRKGTYEQYF. This chain joins TRBV29-1 and TRBJ2-7, with D possibly matching TRBD1 (5 bases). V shed 3 bases and J shed 2 bases, with 20 bases lying between them. This CDR3 region has 16 residues. CDR1 is SQVTM and CDR2 is ANQGSEA in the germline V gene.

About this clonotype itself: The junction departs from the called germline gene at one end, perhaps through a read error. This rearrangement joins TRBV4-2 to TRBJ1-3, with 12 bases lining up with TRBD1. Per the germline V gene, CDR1 is LGHNA and CDR2 is YNFKEQ. CDR3 length equals 17 residues. The CDR3 loop is CASSPTGQGAFGNTIYF. The CDR3 DNA follows: TGTGCCAGCAGCCCAACGGGACAGGGGGCTTTCGGAAACACCATATATTTC.

This rearrangement joins TRBV7-6 to TRBJ2-4; D is ambiguous. The J call is uncertain, as TRBJ2-7 better fits the DNA end. Germline CDR1 reads SGHVS; CDR2 reads FNYEAQ. The CDR3 length is 13 residues. CDR3 bases: TGTGCCAGCACACATGGCAGCCCCTACGAGCAGTACTTC. Translating it yields CASTHGSPYEQYF.

This clonotype turned up a few times. This sequence joins TRBV11-1 and TRBJ2-5, with D tentatively TRBD1 or TRBD2 (6 bases each). The closer fit of TRBJ2-7 to the DNA end suggests the J call may be wrong. Germline lookup yields CDR1 SGHAT and CDR2 FQDESV (reference sequence). This CDR3 has 14 amino acids. In nucleotides, the CDR3 is TGTGCCAGCAGTTTTCGAGCAGGGGAGGACGAGCAGTACTTC. Its translation: CASSFRAGEDEQYF.

V and J are TRBV7-8 and TRBJ1-1; tentatively, D is TRBD1 (6 bases). Trimming took 2 bases from V and 1 from J, leaving 14 bases between them. The CDR3 extends over 16 amino acids. CDR1 is SGHVS, CDR2 FQNEAQ, per germline. CDR3 sequence reads: CASSLRGQQKNTEAFF. In DNA, the CDR3 is TGTGCCAGCAGCTTAAGAGGACAGCAGAAGAACACTGAAGCTTTCTTT. Full variable domain (rest looked up from reference TRBV7-8 and TRBJ1-1): GAGVSQSPRYKVAKRGQDVALRCDPISGHVSLFWYQQALGQGPEFLTYFQNEAQLDKSGLPSDRFFAERPEGSVSTLKIQRTQQEDSAVYLCASSLRGQQKNTEAFFGQGTRLTVV.

This rearrangement joins TRBV5-1 to TRBJ2-4, with D hard to call. V gave up 4 bases and J gave up 3 bases, with 11 bases separating them. This CDR3 has 14 amino acids. Germline assignment: CDR1 SGHRS and CDR2 YFSETQ. This chain's CDR3 is CASSVSHDKNIQYF. Written as DNA, the CDR3 is TGCGCCAGCAGCGTCAGCCATGACAAAAACATTCAGTACTTC.

There are a few counts of this clonotype. This rearrangement joins TRBV20-1 to TRBJ2-1; 11 nucleotides align to TRBD2. Unmatched junction bases numbered 4, after V lost 2 bases and J lost 4 bases. CDR3 size: 15 residues. Per the germline V gene, CDR1 is DFQATT and CDR2 is SNEGSKA (reference sequence). This chain's CDR3 is CSARFSGGAYNEQFF. CDR3 sequence (DNA): TGCAGTGCTAGATTTAGCGGGGGGGCATACAATGAGCAGTTCTTC.

The chain couples TRBV10-3 to TRBJ2-7; D possibly matches TRBD1 or TRBD2 (5 bases each). V was clipped by 1 base and J by 2 bases, with 9 bases between them. In germline, CDR1 is ENHRY, CDR2 SYGVKD. CDR3 length: 14 residues. CDR3 in DNA: TGTGCCATCAGTGAGTTACCGGGACCCTACGAGCAGTACTTC. As protein: CAISELPGPYEQYF.

Here the CDR3 DNA reads TGCGCCAGCAGCCAACAATCGGGTGACACTGAAGCTTTCTTT. This gives the protein CASSQQSGDTEAFF. The chain is built from TRBV4-3 and TRBJ1-1; D is ambiguous. Germline V gene sequence: CDR1 LGHNA, CDR2 YSLEER. The ends were cut back, 2 bases at V and 3 bases at J, with 10 bases in the middle. This CDR3 spans 14 amino acids.

This clonotype was observed at least ten times. The J gene is TRBJ2-3, the V gene TRBV27; TRBD2 matches 9 bases. Trimming took 4 bases from V and 1 from J; bases not matched to a gene: 3. Germline CDR1 is MNHEY and CDR2 is SMNVEV (reference sequence). The CDR3 covers 15 residues. The CDR3 nucleotides are TGTGCCAGCAGTTCGCCTAGCGGGGGCACAGATACGCAGTATTTT. Its translation: CASSSPSGGTDTQYF.

This clonotype was counted only a few times. This chain links TRBV5-1 with TRBJ2-3, with 11 bases lining up with TRBD2. Germline V gene sequence: CDR1 SGHRS, CDR2 YFSETQ. J was trimmed by 2 bases and V by 2 bases; bases with no gene match: 1. This CDR3 is built from 15 residues. Here the CDR3 reads CASSFSGGDTDTQYF. The CDR3 DNA sequence: TGCGCCAGCAGCTTTAGCGGGGGGGACACAGATACGCAGTATTTT.

The V call is TRBV29-1, the J call TRBJ1-2; D perhaps matches TRBD1 (5 bases). CDR1 and CDR2 from the germline V gene are SQVTM and ANQGSEA. Trimming stripped 4 bases from V and 7 bases from J, with 13 bases between. The CDR3 is 12 amino acids. CDR3 sequence (DNA): TGCAGCGTTGTGTGGGGGGTAGGTGGCTACACCTTC. Translation gives CSVVWGVGGYTF.

The J gene is TRBJ2-1, the V gene TRBV7-9; 9 bases match TRBD1. The CDR3 loop spans 20 amino acids. Germline V gene lookup returns CDR1 SEHNR and CDR2 FQNEAQ (reference sequence). J lost 6 bases, V lost 2 bases, and 20 bases had no gene match. CDR3 amino acids: CASSLLSGDRVPGFSNEQFF. CDR3 nucleotide sequence: TGTGCCAGCAGCTTATTATCGGGGGACAGGGTGCCCGGTTTCTCCAATGAGCAGTTCTTC.

CDR3: CASSLEEVDTQYF. The CDR3 DNA reads as TGTGCCAGCAGCTTGGAAGAAGTAGATACGCAGTATTTT. V usage is TRBV5-6 and J usage is TRBJ2-3; D is undetermined. Trimming shortened V by 0 bases and J by 5 bases, and 7 bases separated the two germline ends. This CDR3 comprises 13 residues. Looked up from germline, CDR1 is SGHDT and CDR2 is YYEEEE. Full variable domain (outside the CDR3, taken from reference TRBV5-6 and TRBJ2-3): DAGVTQSPTHLIKTRGQQVTLRCSPKSGHDTVSWYQQALGQGPQFIFQYYEEEERQRGNFPDRFSGHQFPNYSSELNVNALLLGDSALYLCASSLEEVDTQYFGPGTRLTVL.

V usage is TRBV6-2 or TRBV6-3 and J usage is TRBJ1-5, with D possibly being TRBD1 (5 bases). This CDR3 spans 15 amino acids. V gave up 6 bases and J gave up 0 bases, with 12 bases separating them. The germline V gene has CDR1 MNHEY and CDR2 SVGEGT. The CDR3 spells CASRETDYSNQPQHF. The CDR3 DNA is TGTGCCAGCAGAGAGACAGATTATAGCAATCAGCCCCAGCATTTT.

This sequence joins TRBV29-1 and TRBJ2-1; D uncertain. The CDR3 length is 10 residues. Trimming took off 8 bases at V and 3 bases at J, with 5 bases between the two ends. Looked up from germline, CDR1 is SQVTM and CDR2 is ANQGSEA. The CDR3 sequence is CSTIYNEQFF. The CDR3 region has the DNA TGCAGCACGATCTACAATGAGCAGTTCTTC.